These T cell receptor beta chains were read from a single sample in a study of T cell repertoires in cytomegalovirus infection. TCRdb called the reads again in MiXCR, with one record for every CDR3 protein. The sample holds around 210,000 distinct CDR3 sequences, approximately 7% seen once. Input material: PBMCs. The source is a human donor in good health (CMV status not recorded). Some clones in this sample may be carry-over from other donors' samples. The CDR3 runs from the conserved cysteine through the conserved F or W. The D gene is left open where the match is weak. Rows may omit the clone size; those that give it use once, few, many or a size class.

V	J	size	D	DNA	CDR3
TRBV20-1	TRBJ2-1	many	-	TGCAGTGCTAGGTTCGAACTAAGGTGGGACACCTACAATGAGCAGTTCTTC	CSARFELRWDTYNEQFF
TRBV9	TRBJ1-1	many	TRBD1	TGTGCCAGCAGCGAAGGACAGGGGTCGGCGGACACTGAAGCTTTCTTT	CASSEGQGSADTEAFF
TRBV18	TRBJ1-5	-	-	TGTGCCAGCTCACCGAGTAATCAGCCCCAGCATTTT	CASSPSNQPQHF
TRBV7-8	TRBJ2-5	many	-	TGTGCCAGCAGCTTAGGGACCGTGCGAGAGACCCAGTACTTC	CASSLGTVRETQYF
TRBV7-2	TRBJ2-1	many	-	TGTGCCAGCAGCTTAGCAGCCCCCGCTCTAAATGAGCAGTTCTTC	CASSLAAPALNEQFF
TRBV4-3	TRBJ2-1	many	TRBD1	TGCGCCAGCAGCCCGGGACAGGAGTACTACAATGAGCAGTTCTTC	CASSPGQEYYNEQFF
TRBV20-1	TRBJ2-3	many	-	TGCAGTGCTAGAGAAGGTCCCACAGATACGCAGTATTTT	CSAREGPTDTQYF
TRBV7-8	TRBJ1-1	many	-	TGTGCCAGCAGCTTGGACTCGTACACTGAAGCTTTCTTT	CASSLDSYTEAFF
TRBV3-1	TRBJ1-4	many	TRBD1	TGTGCCAGCAGCTTACCGGGACAGACCCAAAATGAAAAACTGTTTTTT	CASSLPGQTQNEKLFF
TRBV29-1	TRBJ2-3	many	TRBD1	TGCAGCGGTGGACAGGGGACAGATACGCAGTATTTT	CSGGQGTDTQYF
TRBV29-1	TRBJ2-2	-	-	TGCAGCGCTGGGTTGATGGTGGGGGCTGGGGACACCGGGGAGCTGTTTTTT	CSAGLMVGAGDTGELFF
TRBV19	TRBJ2-5	many	TRBD1	TGTGCCAGTAGTCTACAGGGGGCTGACGAGACCCAGTACTTC	CASSLQGADETQYF
TRBV11-2	TRBJ2-3	many	TRBD1	TGTGCCAGCAGCTTAGACACAGGGGGCGCAGATACGCAGTATTTT	CASSLDTGGADTQYF
TRBV3-1	TRBJ2-2	many	-	TGTGCCAGCAGCCCCTGGGACTCTGGGGCCGGGGAGCTGTTTTTT	CASSPWDSGAGELFF
TRBV7-2	TRBJ2-5	many	-	TGTGCCAGCAGCTTAGATTTCAGGGTCCAAGAGACCCAGTACTTC	CASSLDFRVQETQYF
TRBV7-8	TRBJ2-5	medium-sized	TRBD1	TGTGCCAGCAGCACACAGACAGGGTCAGCCGGAGAGACCCAGTACTTC	CASSTQTGSAGETQYF
TRBV5-5	TRBJ2-1	many	TRBD1	TGTGCCAGCAGCGCGGAGGAGGGACAGGTCTACAATGAGCAGTTCTTC	CASSAEEGQVYNEQFF
TRBV7-2	TRBJ1-2	many	-	TGTGCCAGCAGCTCCAGGGCCCCAATTGGCTACACCTTC	CASSSRAPIGYTF
TRBV15	TRBJ1-4	many	-	TGTGCCACCAGCAGAGATAGGGGGGGTATTAATGAAAAACTGTTTTTT	CATSRDRGGINEKLFF
TRBV5-1	TRBJ2-3	-	TRBD2	TGCGCCAGCGAGGTAGCGGGGGGGCTATCGGCAGATACGCAGTATTTT	CASEVAGGLSADTQYF
TRBV29-1	TRBJ2-2	many	-	TGCAGCGTTGATCGGGGGAACACCGGGGAGCTGTTTTTT	CSVDRGNTGELFF
TRBV9	TRBJ2-7	many	TRBD1	TGTGCCAGCAGCGTAGGACAGGGGACCGAGCAGTACTTC	CASSVGQGTEQYF
TRBV27	TRBJ1-2	many	-	TGTGCCAGCAGTTTAACGGGACCGGTCTATGGCTACACCTTC	CASSLTGPVYGYTF
TRBV11-1	TRBJ2-5	many	-	TGTGCCAGCAGCTTAGACCCCCACGGCGGTGAGACCCAGTACTTC	CASSLDPHGGETQYF
TRBV7-9	TRBJ2-2	many	-	TGTGCCAGCAGCTTAGATAGGTTCTCGAACACCGGGGAGCTGTTTTTT	CASSLDRFSNTGELFF
TRBV5-1	TRBJ1-1	many	-	TGCGCCAGCAGCTTGCTGGCACAACCTAACACTGAAGCTTTCTTT	CASSLLAQPNTEAFF
TRBV29-1	TRBJ2-1	-	TRBD1	TGCAGCGTTCACCCGGACAGGGGGGTTAACTACTACAATGAGCAGTTCTTC	CSVHPDRGVNYYNEQFF
TRBV20-1	TRBJ2-7	once	-	TGCAGTGCTAGACGCCAGGGGATCCCTTTGGAGCAGTACTTC	CSARRQGIPLEQYF
TRBV10-3	TRBJ1-1	many	TRBD1	TGTGCCATCAGTGAGTCTAACAGGGGGATCACTGAAGCTTTCTTT	CAISESNRGITEAFF
TRBV5-1	TRBJ1-1	-	TRBD1	TGCGCCAGCAGCTTAGGACCCAACTACAGGGGGAACACTGAAGCTTTCTTT	CASSLGPNYRGNTEAFF
TRBV7-3	TRBJ2-1	many	-	TGTGCCAGCAGCCCAGGGGGGACTGGCCCCAATGAGCAGTTCTTC	CASSPGGTGPNEQFF
TRBV14	TRBJ1-1	many	-	TGTGCCAGCAGCCAAGATTTCTGGGGTTCGAACACTGAAGCTTTCTTT	CASSQDFWGSNTEAFF
TRBV20-1	TRBJ1-2	many	TRBD1	TGCAGTGCTAGTAGGGGGCAATTCTATGGCTACACCTTC	CSASRGQFYGYTF
TRBV7-7	TRBJ2-3	many	TRBD1	TGTGCCAGCAGCTTGAGGGGGCTCGGAACAGATACGCAGTATTTT	CASSLRGLGTDTQYF
TRBV2	TRBJ1-5	many	TRBD1	TGCGCCAGCAGTGGAACAGGGGGGAATCAGCCCCAGCATTTT	CASSGTGGNQPQHF
TRBV9	TRBJ1-4	-	TRBD1	TGTGCCAGCAGCGTAGCTTTTCAACAGGGGGCTATGGTTGAAAAACTGTTTTTT	CASSVAFQQGAMVEKLFF
TRBV11-2	TRBJ2-3	many	TRBD2	TGTGCCAGCAGCCGGTCGCGGGAGGTAACAGATACGCAGTATTTT	CASSRSREVTDTQYF